These 10 T cell receptor beta chains were sequenced from one sample in a study of T cell repertoires in cytomegalovirus infection. From the reads, TCRdb called clonotypes with MiXCR, one entry per CDR3 protein. The table has a few hundred thousand distinct CDR3 sequences, roughly 15% seen once; the top ten hold roughly 8.9%. Source material: PBMCs. These receptors were collected from a human donor in good health (CMV status not recorded). Some clones in this sample may be carry-over from other donors' samples.

This clonotype was counted ten times or more. The rearrangement joins TRBV6-1 to TRBJ2-6, with TRBD1 as a possible D gene (5 bases). The germline V and J ends were trimmed by 0 bases and 0 bases, with 15 bases remaining between them. The CDR3 length is 19 residues. Germline V gene lookup returns CDR1 MNHNS and CDR2 SASEGT. CDR3 bases: TGTGCCAGCAGTGAAGCGCGGACACAATCGCACTCTGGGGCCAACGTCCTGACTTTC. It translates to CASSEARTQSHSGANVLTF.

This clonotype appeared many times. The chain recombines TRBV19 with TRBJ2-1; D could derive from TRBD1 or TRBD2 (5 bases each). V lost 4 bases and J lost 4, with 14 bases in between. This CDR3 is 15 amino acids long. Germline CDR1 and CDR2: LNHDA and SQIVND (reference sequence). For the CDR3, the DNA is TGTGCCAGTAGTAACCTCAGAGGGGCTTACAATGAGCAGTTCTTC. Encoded protein: CASSNLRGAYNEQFF. Full variable domain (rest looked up from reference TRBV19 and TRBJ2-1): DGGITQSPKYLFRKEGQNVTLSCEQNLNHDAMYWYRQDPGQGLRLIYYSQIVNDFQKGDIAEGYSVSREKKESFPLTVTSAQKNPTAFYLCASSNLRGAYNEQFFGPGTRLTVL.

This clonotype was counted at least ten times. The rearrangement joins TRBV6-5 to TRBJ1-5, with 7 nucleotides matching TRBD1. The V segment lost 2 bases and the J segment 2 bases; nucleotides outside the gene matches: 6. Per the germline V gene, CDR1 is MNHEY and CDR2 is SVGAGI. This CDR3 spans 16 amino acids. The CDR3 DNA reads TGTGCCAGCAGTTACAGAGGGGGCAGGGGCAATCAGCCCCAGCATTTT. Translating gives CASSYRGGRGNQPQHF.

This sequence joins TRBV5-1 and TRBJ2-1; D possibly corresponds to TRBD2 (5 bases). The CDR3 totals 14 residues. Germline V CDR1 and CDR2: SGHRS, YFSETQ. V shed 1 base and J shed 2 bases, with 7 bases lying between them. The CDR3 protein is CASSLLATYNEQFF. The DNA of the CDR3 is TGCGCCAGCAGCTTGCTAGCTACCTACAATGAGCAGTTCTTC.

This clonotype occurred many times. The chain couples TRBV12-3 or TRBV12-4 to TRBJ2-7, with TRBD1 matching 8 bases. The CDR3 totals 12 residues. J was trimmed by 6 bases and V by 6 bases; bases with no gene match: 4. CDR3 nucleotides: TGTGCCAGCAGCATCAGGGGGCTCGAGCAGTACTTC. Translation: CASSIRGLEQYF.

The chain is built from TRBV29-1 and TRBJ1-3; D not certain. V lost 3 bases and J 3 bases, leaving 3 bases between the germline ends. Per the germline V gene, CDR1 is SQVTM and CDR2 is ANQGSEA. There are 11 residues in the CDR3. This CDR3 reads CSVESGNTIYF. The CDR3 nucleotides read TGCAGCGTTGAGAGTGGAAACACCATATATTTT.

V is TRBV19 and J is TRBJ1-1, with no clear D. This CDR3 has 14 amino acids. The germline V gene encodes CDR1 LNHDA and CDR2 SQIVND (reference sequence). V was shortened by 7 bases and J by 4 bases, with 16 bases between the two germline ends. The CDR3 bases are TGTGCCAGTAAGATGGACCCCACGACCACTGAAGCTTTCTTT. It translates to CASKMDPTTTEAFF.

The V gene is TRBV6-2 or TRBV6-3, the J gene TRBJ2-7; D ambiguous. The CDR3 sequence is 14 residues long. Germline CDR1 is MNHEY and CDR2 is SVGEGT. V lost 1 base, J lost 2 bases, and 9 bases lay in between. The CDR3 region has the DNA TGTGCCAGCAGTTACTACGTCGGAGCCTACGAGCAGTACTTC. It specifies CASSYYVGAYEQYF.

This clonotype came up a few times. The chain couples TRBV10-3 to TRBJ1-2; D not certain. CDR3 size: 14 residues. V was shortened by 2 bases and J by 5 bases, with 12 bases between the two germline ends. Germline V gene lookup returns CDR1 ENHRY and CDR2 SYGVKD. The CDR3 protein is CAISERMSVYGYTF. The CDR3 DNA reads TGTGCCATCAGTGAGCGAATGTCCGTATATGGCTACACCTTC.

V and J are TRBV5-1 and TRBJ2-1; 12 bases are shared with TRBD2. The CDR3 has 16 residues. With V trimmed by 4 bases and J by 9 bases, 11 bases remained unmatched. In germline, CDR1 is SGHRS, CDR2 YFSETQ. CDR3 amino acids: CASSTGTSGFGGEQFF. DNA for the CDR3: TGCGCCAGCAGCACCGGGACTAGCGGGTTTGGGGGTGAGCAGTTCTTC. The variable domain in full, with the rest retrieved from reference TRBV5-1 and TRBJ2-1, is KAGVTQTPRYLIKTRGQQVTLSCSPISGHRSVSWYQQTPGQGLQFLFEYFSETQRNKGNFPGRFSGRQFSNSRSEMNVSTLELGDSALYLCASSTGTSGFGGEQFFGPGTRLTVL.